This TCR beta chain was recovered during a study of blood T cells in healthy people across ages. A J-beta primer mix and a sample-barcoded 5' primer were used in a second PCR of roughly 6 to 12 cycles. A tag from a template-switch adaptor with 12 random nucleotides marked each cDNA molecule. A single record per CDR3 protein comes from TCRdb applying MiXCR to the 5' RACE reads. Of roughly 410,000 distinct CDR3 sequences listed, approximately 51% were seen once; the top ten hold approximately 51%. On this clonotype: The antigen remains unidentified.

V was trimmed by 2 bases and J by 4 bases, leaving 20 bases between them. Germline-derived CDR1 and CDR2 are GTSNPN and SVGIG (reference sequence). This CDR3 spans 16 amino acids. Study-wide points: Relative to aged donors, long-lived donors carried more naive CD4+ cells and displayed higher diversity.

Caucasian individuals from Russia who were healthy and aged about 6 to 90 acted as donors. The rearrangement uses TRBV30 and TRBJ2-5; TRBD1 or TRBD2 may be the D gene (6 bases each). Material: blood. The receptor was derived from a man aged 55 to 70 in good health. Written as DNA, the CDR3 is TGTGCCTGGAGTCCTCCCTGGGGGGCCTCTCTAGAGACCCAGTACTTC. Residues: CAWSPPWGASLETQYF.